This passage covers 28 T cell receptor beta chains from one sample sequenced in a study of blood T cell repertoires in COVID-19. Repertoires were generated with immunoSEQ multiplex PCR, while TCRdb's copy carries only in-frame clones and drops some. The table has 60,000 to 75,000 clones, 65% to 85% seen once; the top ten hold 8.5% to 10%. Sample: peripheral blood. Receptor source: a woman between 45 and 65 years old with acute or convalescent COVID-19.

The chain is built from TRBV21-1 and TRBJ2-7; no DNA check was done on the table's D call, TRBD1. TRBV21-1 is a known pseudogene. This CDR3 spans 19 amino acids. The CDR3 reads CASSKPPTNGTESSYEQYF. DNA of the CDR3: TGTGCCAGCAGCAAACCGCCTACCAACGGGACAGAGAGCTCCTACGAGCAGTACTTC.

This chain uses TRBV2 with TRBJ2-3; maybe TRBD1 (5 bases). This CDR3 comprises 13 residues. V dropped 8 bases and J dropped 0 bases, with 9 bases sitting between them. Looked up from germline, CDR1 is SNHLY and CDR2 is FYNNEI. The CDR3 reads CASWGSSTDTQYF. The CDR3 DNA sequence: TGTGCCAGCTGGGGCTCTAGCACAGATACGCAGTATTTT.

This chain links TRBV12-3 or TRBV12-4 with TRBJ1-1; D is undetermined. Trimming removed 5 bases from V and 4 bases from J, with 8 bases in between. The CDR3 consists of 12 residues. CDR3 bases: TGTGCCAGCAGTAACAGTATCACTGAAGCTTTCTTT. Translated, it gives CASSNSITEAFF.

The chain joins TRBV6-5 to TRBJ1-2; TRBD1 aligns across 7 bases. Germline CDR1 is MNHEY and CDR2 is SVGAGI. CDR3 length: 13 residues. The trim removed 10 bases at V and 4 bases at J, leaving 9 bases unmatched. CDR3 nucleotides: TGTGCCATGGGACAGCAGAGTTTCTATGGCTACACCTTC. Its protein is CAMGQQSFYGYTF.

The chain combines TRBV27 with TRBJ2-1; 10 positions match TRBD1. Looked up from germline, CDR1 is MNHEY and CDR2 is SMNVEV (reference sequence). V gave up 10 bases and J gave up 4 bases; unmatched junction bases: 13. The CDR3 has 16 residues. CDR3 in DNA: TGTGCCACCCGAATGAGGGACAGGGGCCTTTACAATGAGCAGTTCTTC. Its protein is CATRMRDRGLYNEQFF.

The chain is built from TRBV10-3 and TRBJ2-2; D unclear. V was shortened by 2 bases and J by 0 bases, with 10 bases between the two germline ends. The CDR3 totals 16 residues. Germline V gene sequence: CDR1 ENHRY, CDR2 SYGVKD. Here the CDR3 reads CAISEERPANTGELFF. The CDR3 nucleotides read TGTGCCATCAGTGAGGAGCGCCCCGCGAACACCGGGGAGCTGTTTTTT.

The J gene is TRBJ2-7, the V gene TRBV11-2; 9 nucleotides align to TRBD1. The CDR3 spans 14 residues. Germline V CDR1 and CDR2: SGHAT, FQNNGV. Trimming cost V 5 bases and J 2 bases; bases outside gene matches: 4. In nucleotides, the CDR3 is TGTGCCAGCAGCGTCGGGACAGGGCCCTACGAGCAGTACTTC. This gives the protein CASSVGTGPYEQYF.

V and J are TRBV10-3 and TRBJ1-5; 7 nucleotides match TRBD1. With V trimmed by 6 bases and J by 0 bases, 11 bases remained unmatched. Germline CDR1 and CDR2: ENHRY and SYGVKD. The CDR3 spans 17 residues. The chain's CDR3 is CAISQTAGQFSNQPQHF. For the CDR3, the DNA is TGTGCCATCAGCCAAACCGCGGGACAGTTTAGCAATCAGCCCCAGCATTTT.

V and J are TRBV6-6 and TRBJ2-3; 9 bases align to TRBD2. Unmatched junction bases numbered 11, after V lost 6 bases and J lost 4 bases. CDR1 and CDR2 (germline): MNHNY, SVGAGI (reference sequence). This CDR3 is built from 16 residues. The CDR3 DNA reads TGTGCCAGCAGCCAGGGTAGCGGGAGAGGAGCAGATACGCAGTATTTT. This codes for CASSQGSGRGADTQYF.

This clone was seen a single time. The CDR3 DNA reads as TGTGCCAGCAGCTTAAGACCACCTCAATTCGCGGGTGAGCAGTTCTTC. It specifies CASSLRPPQFAGEQFF. V is TRBV7-2 and J is TRBJ2-1; tentatively, D is TRBD2 (5 bases). Looked up from germline, CDR1 is SGHTA and CDR2 is FQGNSA. The CDR3 contains 16 residues. Trimming took off 2 bases at V and 9 bases at J, with 20 bases between the two ends.

This sequence joins TRBV27 and TRBJ2-7, with TRBD1 identical over 9 bases. The length of the CDR3 is 15 residues. J was trimmed by 3 bases and V by 6 bases; bases with no gene match: 9. Germline values: CDR1 MNHEY, CDR2 SMNVEV (reference sequence). CDR3 nucleotide sequence: TGTGCCAGCAGGAGGAAAGGGACAGGGAACTACGAGCAGTACTTC. Protein product: CASRRKGTGNYEQYF.

The gene calls are TRBV19 and TRBJ1-2; D might be TRBD1 (5 bases). Germline CDR1 is LNHDA and CDR2 is SQIVND (reference sequence). Deletions cut 7 bases from V and 1 base from J, with 13 bases between. CDR3 length equals 14 residues. The CDR3 DNA is TGTGCCAGTACCCCTCCCCAGGGTAACTATGGCTACACCTTC. It translates to CASTPPQGNYGYTF.

The V gene is TRBV5-5, the J gene TRBJ1-3, with D perhaps matching TRBD1 (6 bases). The CDR3 length is 14 residues. Trimming removed 3 bases from V and 0 bases from J, with 7 bases in between. Germline lookup yields CDR1 SGHKS and CDR2 YYEKEE (reference sequence). DNA of the CDR3: TGTGCCAGCAGCTCAGGGGTCTCTGGAAACACCATATATTTT. Its protein product is CASSSGVSGNTIYF.

V gene TRBV11-2 combines with J gene TRBJ2-2; D may be TRBD2 (5 bases). Germline CDR1 reads SGHAT; CDR2 reads FQNNGV. The CDR3 loop spans 15 amino acids. V lost 2 bases, J lost 4 bases, and 11 bases lay in between. Here the CDR3 DNA reads TGTGCCAGCAGCTTATTGTGGGAGCCCACCGGGGAGCTGTTTTTT. Protein sequence: CASSLLWEPTGELFF. Full variable domain (outside the CDR3, taken from reference TRBV11-2 and TRBJ2-2): EAGVAQSPRYKIIEKRQSVAFWCNPISGHATLYWYQQILGQGPKLLIQFQNNGVVDDSQLPKDRFSAERLKGVDSTLKIQPAKLEDSAVYLCASSLLWEPTGELFFGEGSRLTVL.

The V and J genes are TRBV28 and TRBJ2-6; D is undetermined. The germline V gene has CDR1 MDHEN and CDR2 SYDVKM. The V and J ends lost 8 bases and 4 bases respectively, with 15 bases between them. There are 15 residues in the CDR3. CDR3 in DNA: TGTGCCAGCCAATCCTTCTCTAACGGGGCCAACGTCCTGACTTTC. Amino acid sequence: CASQSFSNGANVLTF.

The chain carries TRBV7-8 and TRBJ2-7; D not resolved. In germline, CDR1 is SGHVS, CDR2 FQNEAQ. V was shortened by 3 bases and J by 4 bases, with 10 bases between the two germline ends. The CDR3 length is 13 residues. This CDR3 is CASSLSPLYEQYF. In nucleotides, the CDR3 is TGTGCCAGCAGCTTGTCTCCTCTTTACGAGCAGTACTTC.

The J gene is TRBJ1-3, the V gene TRBV21-1; the table gives TRBD1 as D, unverified against the DNA. TRBV21-1 corresponds to a pseudogene. The CDR3 sequence is 15 residues long. The CDR3 reads CASSRDRVAGNTIYF. Written as DNA, the CDR3 is TGTGCCAGCAGCAGGGACAGGGTCGCTGGAAACACCATATATTTT.

V is TRBV27 and J is TRBJ1-4, with TRBD1 matching 7 bases. Germline V gene sequence: CDR1 MNHEY, CDR2 SMNVEV (reference sequence). Trimming took 5 bases from V and 8 from J; bases not matched to a gene: 11. This CDR3 is 15 amino acids long. In nucleotides, the CDR3 is TGTGCCAGCAGTCCACTCGACAGGGTGGGAGAAAAACTGTTTTTT. Its protein is CASSPLDRVGEKLFF.

This clone was recorded only once. CDR3 sequence: CASRSISNTEAFF. The DNA of the CDR3 is TGTGCCAGCAGGTCCATTTCGAACACTGAAGCTTTCTTT. The rearrangement joins TRBV28 to TRBJ1-1, with D unresolved. Germline CDR1 is MDHEN and CDR2 is SYDVKM. V was pared by 6 bases and J by 1 base, with 9 bases between. The CDR3 length is 13 residues.

This clone showed up just once. The chain combines TRBV11-2 with TRBJ2-7; D is possibly TRBD1 (6 bases). The germline V and J ends were trimmed by 7 bases and 1 base, with 17 bases remaining between them. Germline V CDR1 and CDR2: SGHAT, FQNNGV. The CDR3 is 15 residues long. This CDR3 is CASTRGTGPSYEQYF. The CDR3, as DNA: TGTGCCAGCACCCGGGGCACAGGGCCGTCCTACGAGCAGTACTTC.

The genes are TRBV7-2 and TRBJ2-1, with a weak D call TRBD1 (6 bases). The germline gives CDR1 SGHTA, CDR2 FQGNSA. The ends were cut back, 2 bases at V and 3 bases at J, with 14 bases in the middle. CDR3 length equals 16 residues. CDR3 nucleotide sequence: TGTGCCAGCAGCTTATCAGGACAGTACTTCTACAATGAGCAGTTCTTC. It specifies CASSLSGQYFYNEQFF. The entire variable domain, with the rest obtained from reference TRBV7-2 and TRBJ2-1, is as follows: GAGVSQSPSNKVTEKGKDVELRCDPISGHTALYWYRQSLGQGLEFLIYFQGNSAPDKSGLPSDRFSAERTGGSVSTLTIQRTQQEDSAVYLCASSLSGQYFYNEQFFGPGTRLTVL.

V gene TRBV11-2 combines with J gene TRBJ2-1, with D perhaps TRBD2 (6 bases). The CDR3 consists of 14 residues. V was trimmed by 3 bases and J by 2 bases, leaving 8 bases between them. Germline CDR1 and CDR2: SGHAT and FQNNGV. The CDR3 region is CASSFRTTYNEQFF. CDR3 DNA sequence: TGTGCCAGCAGCTTTAGGACTACCTACAATGAGCAGTTCTTC.

The gene calls are TRBV6-6 and TRBJ1-6, with TRBD1 as a possible D gene (6 bases). Per the germline V gene, CDR1 is MNHNY and CDR2 is SVGAGI (reference sequence). The ends were cut back, 3 bases at V and 9 bases at J, with 15 bases in the middle. The CDR3 covers 15 residues. The chain's CDR3 is CASSYSQGYFSPLHF. The CDR3 nucleotides read TGTGCCAGCAGTTATTCACAGGGATACTTTTCACCCCTCCACTTT.

V gene TRBV3-1 (or the pseudogene TRBV3-2) combines with J gene TRBJ1-2, with no clear D. Trimming shortened V by 4 bases and J by 0 bases, and 12 bases separated the two germline ends. The length of the CDR3 is 15 residues. Germline V gene data show CDR1 as LGHDT and CDR2 as YNNKEL (reference sequence). CDR3 coding DNA: TGTGCCAGCAGCCCTTTCGGGAACCCTAACTATGGCTACACCTTC. Its translation is CASSPFGNPNYGYTF.

The CDR3 loop is CASSPRRQGMNTEAFF. CDR3 DNA: TGTGCCAGCAGCCCGCGAAGACAGGGGATGAACACTGAAGCTTTCTTT. The chain couples TRBV7-2 to TRBJ1-1, with 8 bases identical to TRBD1. Germline V gene data show CDR1 as SGHTA and CDR2 as FQGNSA. This CDR3 contains 16 residues. V lost 5 bases to trimming and J lost 0 bases; unmatched junction nucleotides: 8.

The chain recombines TRBV24-1 with TRBJ1-5; D not certain. In germline, CDR1 is KGHDR, CDR2 SFDVKD. Deletions cut 6 bases from V and 5 bases from J, with 10 bases between. This CDR3 has 13 amino acids. Written as DNA, the CDR3 is TGTGCCACCAGTCCGTGGGGAGATCAGCCCCAGCATTTT. Translation gives CATSPWGDQPQHF.

The chain has TRBV30 and TRBJ2-5; D is perhaps TRBD2 (6 bases). The germline gives CDR1 GTSNPN, CDR2 SVGIG (reference sequence). V dropped 3 bases and J dropped 4 bases, with 15 bases sitting between them. The CDR3 covers 14 residues. The CDR3 spells CAWSPWRARETQYF. The CDR3 DNA reads as TGTGCCTGGAGCCCATGGAGGGCGCGAGAGACCCAGTACTTC.

V and J are TRBV30 and TRBJ2-7; 9 positions match TRBD2. The CDR3 loop spans 15 amino acids. V shed 0 bases and J 5 bases; nucleotides not matched to a gene: 8. Germline lookup yields CDR1 GTSNPN and CDR2 SVGIG (reference sequence). The CDR3: CAWSVFSGRLHEQYF. In DNA, the CDR3 is TGTGCCTGGAGTGTATTTAGCGGGAGACTTCACGAGCAGTACTTC.